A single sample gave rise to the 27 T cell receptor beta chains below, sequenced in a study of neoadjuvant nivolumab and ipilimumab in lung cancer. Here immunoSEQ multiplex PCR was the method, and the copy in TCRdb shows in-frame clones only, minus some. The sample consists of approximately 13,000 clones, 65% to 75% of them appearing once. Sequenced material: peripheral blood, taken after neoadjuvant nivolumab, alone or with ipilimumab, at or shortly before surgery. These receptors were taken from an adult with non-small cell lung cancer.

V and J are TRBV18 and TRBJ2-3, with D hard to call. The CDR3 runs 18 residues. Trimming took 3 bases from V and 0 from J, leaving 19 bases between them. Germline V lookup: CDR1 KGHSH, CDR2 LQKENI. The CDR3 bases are TGTGCCAGCTCACCCACAGCCCCGGCCGTTTCTAGCACAGATACGCAGTATTTT. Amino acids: CASSPTAPAVSSTDTQYF. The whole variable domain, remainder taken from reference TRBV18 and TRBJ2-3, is NAGVMQNPRHLVRRRGQEARLRCSPMKGHSHVYWYRQLPEEGLKFMVYLQKENIIDESGMPKERFSAEFPKEGPSILRIQQVVRGDSAAYFCASSPTAPAVSSTDTQYFGPGTRLTVL.

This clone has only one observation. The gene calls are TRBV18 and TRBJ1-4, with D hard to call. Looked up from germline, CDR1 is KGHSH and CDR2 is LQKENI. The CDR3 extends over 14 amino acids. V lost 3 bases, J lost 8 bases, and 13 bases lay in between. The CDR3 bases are TGTGCCAGCTCACCGGACTTAGAGTCGGAAAAACTGTTTTTT. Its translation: CASSPDLESEKLFF.

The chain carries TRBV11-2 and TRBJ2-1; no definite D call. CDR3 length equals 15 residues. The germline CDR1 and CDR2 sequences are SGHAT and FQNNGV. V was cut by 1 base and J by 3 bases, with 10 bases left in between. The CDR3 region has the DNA TGTGCCAGCAGCTTAGCTGCCGGATACTACAATGAGCAGTTCTTC. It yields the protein CASSLAAGYYNEQFF. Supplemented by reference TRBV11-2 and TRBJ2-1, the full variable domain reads EAGVAQSPRYKIIEKRQSVAFWCNPISGHATLYWYQQILGQGPKLLIQFQNNGVVDDSQLPKDRFSAERLKGVDSTLKIQPAKLEDSAVYLCASSLAAGYYNEQFFGPGTRLTVL.

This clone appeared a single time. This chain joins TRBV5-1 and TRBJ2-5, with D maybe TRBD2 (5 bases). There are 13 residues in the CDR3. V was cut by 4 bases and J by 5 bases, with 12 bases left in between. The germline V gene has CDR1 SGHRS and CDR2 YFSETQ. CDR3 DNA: TGCGCCAGCAGCCCCGGAGTAGCGGAGACCCAGTACTTC. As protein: CASSPGVAETQYF.

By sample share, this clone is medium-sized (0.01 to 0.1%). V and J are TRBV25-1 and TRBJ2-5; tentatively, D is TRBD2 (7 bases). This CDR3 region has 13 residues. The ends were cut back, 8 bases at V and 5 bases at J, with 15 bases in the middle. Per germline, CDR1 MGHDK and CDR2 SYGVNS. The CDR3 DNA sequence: TGTGCCAGCGCCCGCAGGGGAGGGGAGACCCAGTACTTC. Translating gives CASARRGGETQYF.

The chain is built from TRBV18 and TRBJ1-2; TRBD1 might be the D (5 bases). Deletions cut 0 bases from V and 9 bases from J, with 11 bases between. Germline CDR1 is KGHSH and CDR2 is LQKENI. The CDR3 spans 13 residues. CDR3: CASSPPRALSYTF. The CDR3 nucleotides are TGTGCCAGCTCACCACCCAGGGCCCTAAGCTACACCTTC.

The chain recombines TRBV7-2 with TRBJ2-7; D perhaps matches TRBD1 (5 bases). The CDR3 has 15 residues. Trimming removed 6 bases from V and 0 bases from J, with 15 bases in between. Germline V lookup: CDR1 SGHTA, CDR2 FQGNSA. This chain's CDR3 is CASRWTQSISYEQYF. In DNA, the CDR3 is TGTGCCAGCAGATGGACACAATCGATCTCCTACGAGCAGTACTTC. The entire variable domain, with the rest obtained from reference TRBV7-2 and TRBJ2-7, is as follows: GAGVSQSPSNKVTEKGKDVELRCDPISGHTALYWYRQSLGQGLEFLIYFQGNSAPDKSGLPSDRFSAERTGGSVSTLTIQRTQQEDSAVYLCASRWTQSISYEQYFGPGTRLTVT.

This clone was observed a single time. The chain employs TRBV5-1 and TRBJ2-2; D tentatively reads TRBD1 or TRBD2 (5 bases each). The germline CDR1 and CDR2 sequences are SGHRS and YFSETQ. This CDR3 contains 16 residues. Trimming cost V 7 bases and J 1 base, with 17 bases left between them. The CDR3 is CASSPPGTMNTGELFF. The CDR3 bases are TGCGCCAGCTCCCCCCCCGGGACGATGAACACCGGGGAGCTGTTTTTT.

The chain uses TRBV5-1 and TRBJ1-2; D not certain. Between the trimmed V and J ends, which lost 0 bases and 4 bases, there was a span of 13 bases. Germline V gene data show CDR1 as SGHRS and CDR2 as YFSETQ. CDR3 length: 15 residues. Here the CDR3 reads CASSLGRETVYGYTF. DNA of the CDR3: TGCGCCAGCAGCTTGGGCCGGGAGACCGTCTATGGCTACACCTTC. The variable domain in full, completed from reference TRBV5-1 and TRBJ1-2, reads KAGVTQTPRYLIKTRGQQVTLSCSPISGHRSVSWYQQTPGQGLQFLFEYFSETQRNKGNFPGRFSGRQFSNSRSEMNVSTLELGDSALYLCASSLGRETVYGYTFGSGTRLTVV.

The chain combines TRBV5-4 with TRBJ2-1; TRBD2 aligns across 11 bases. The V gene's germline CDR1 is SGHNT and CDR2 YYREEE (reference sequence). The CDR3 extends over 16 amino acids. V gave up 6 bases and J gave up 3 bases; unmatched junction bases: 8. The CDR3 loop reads CASTKGSGRGYNEQFF. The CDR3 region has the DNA TGTGCCAGCACCAAAGGTAGCGGGAGGGGCTACAATGAGCAGTTCTTC.

The CDR3 DNA is TGTGCCAGCAGTGACTCCCCGGAAAGCACTGAAGCTTTCTTT. It yields the protein CASSDSPESTEAFF. This chain joins TRBV2 and TRBJ1-1; D is unresolved. The CDR3 length is 14 residues. Germline assignment: CDR1 SNHLY and CDR2 FYNNEI. Trimming stripped 3 bases from V and 4 bases from J, with 12 bases between.

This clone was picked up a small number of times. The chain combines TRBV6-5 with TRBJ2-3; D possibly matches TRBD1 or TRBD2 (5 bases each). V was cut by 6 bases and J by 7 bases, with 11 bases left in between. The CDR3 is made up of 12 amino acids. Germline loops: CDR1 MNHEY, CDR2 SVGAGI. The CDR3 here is CASSMRGNTQYF. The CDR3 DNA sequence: TGTGCCAGCAGCATGAGGGGAAATACGCAGTATTTT.

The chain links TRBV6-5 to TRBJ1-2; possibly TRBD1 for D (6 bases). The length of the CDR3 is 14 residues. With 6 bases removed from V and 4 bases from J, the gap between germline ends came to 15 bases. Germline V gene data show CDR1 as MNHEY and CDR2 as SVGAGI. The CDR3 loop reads CASSQGGLPYGYTF. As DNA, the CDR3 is TGTGCCAGCAGCCAAGGGGGTCTCCCCTATGGCTACACCTTC.

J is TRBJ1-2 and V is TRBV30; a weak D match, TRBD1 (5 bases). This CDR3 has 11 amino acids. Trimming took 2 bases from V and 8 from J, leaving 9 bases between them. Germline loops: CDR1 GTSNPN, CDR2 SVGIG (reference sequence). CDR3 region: CAWSWGGGYTF. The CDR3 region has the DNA TGTGCCTGGAGTTGGGGCGGAGGCTACACCTTC.

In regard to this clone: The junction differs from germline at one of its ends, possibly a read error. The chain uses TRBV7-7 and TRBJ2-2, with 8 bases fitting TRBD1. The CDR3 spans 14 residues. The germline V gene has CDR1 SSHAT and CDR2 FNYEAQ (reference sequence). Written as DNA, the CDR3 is TGTGCTAGCAGCGCAGGGGGCTTAGTCGGGGAGCTGTTTTTT. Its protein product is CASSAGGLVGELFF.

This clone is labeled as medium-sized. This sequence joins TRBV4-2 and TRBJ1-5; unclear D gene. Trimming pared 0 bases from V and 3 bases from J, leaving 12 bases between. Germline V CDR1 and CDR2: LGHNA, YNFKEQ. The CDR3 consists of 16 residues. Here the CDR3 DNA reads TGTGCCAGCAGCCAAGATAATACGGACTACAATCAGCCCCAGCATTTT. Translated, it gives CASSQDNTDYNQPQHF.

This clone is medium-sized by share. CDR3 in DNA: TGTGCCAGCAGCACATCCCTAGCGGGAGAGGGCCGCGCAGATACGCAGTATTTT. Residues: CASSTSLAGEGRADTQYF. The chain carries TRBV7-8 and TRBJ2-3, with 10 positions matching TRBD2. The CDR3 length is 18 residues. Per the germline V gene, CDR1 is SGHVS and CDR2 is FQNEAQ. Trimming at V came to 5 bases and at J to 4 bases, leaving 15 bases not matched to a gene.

The CDR3 DNA is TGTGCCTGGAGTCTAGGACAGGTCTATGGCTACACCTTC. Its protein is CAWSLGQVYGYTF. The V gene is TRBV30, the J gene TRBJ1-2; 7 bases line up with TRBD1. CDR3 length: 13 residues. Trimming removed 2 bases from V and 4 bases from J; junction bases left unmatched: 4. Germline V gives CDR1 GTSNPN, CDR2 SVGIG (reference sequence).

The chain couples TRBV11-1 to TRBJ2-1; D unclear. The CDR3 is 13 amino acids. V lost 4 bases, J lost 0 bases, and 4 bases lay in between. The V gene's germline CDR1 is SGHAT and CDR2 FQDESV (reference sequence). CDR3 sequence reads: CASSYTSYNEQFF. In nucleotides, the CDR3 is TGTGCCAGCAGCTATACCTCCTACAATGAGCAGTTCTTC.

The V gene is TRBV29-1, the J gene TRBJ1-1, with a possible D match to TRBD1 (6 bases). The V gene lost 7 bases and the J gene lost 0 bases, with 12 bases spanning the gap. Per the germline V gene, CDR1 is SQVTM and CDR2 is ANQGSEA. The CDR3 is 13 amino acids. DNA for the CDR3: TGCAGCGGGGGGGGGCGTTTGAACACTGAAGCTTTCTTT. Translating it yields CSGGGRLNTEAFF.

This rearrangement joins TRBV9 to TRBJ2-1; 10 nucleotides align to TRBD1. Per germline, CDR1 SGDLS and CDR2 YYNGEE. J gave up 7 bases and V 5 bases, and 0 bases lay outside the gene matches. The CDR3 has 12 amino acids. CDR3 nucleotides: TGTGCCAGCAGGGGACAGGGGAATGAGCAGTTCTTC. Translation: CASRGQGNEQFF.

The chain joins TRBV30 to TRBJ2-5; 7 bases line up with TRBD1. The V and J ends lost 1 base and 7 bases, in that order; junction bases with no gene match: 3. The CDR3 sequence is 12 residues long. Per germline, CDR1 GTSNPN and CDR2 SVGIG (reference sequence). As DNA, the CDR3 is TGTGCCTGGAGTGCTACAGGGGCGACCCAGTACTTC. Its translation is CAWSATGATQYF.

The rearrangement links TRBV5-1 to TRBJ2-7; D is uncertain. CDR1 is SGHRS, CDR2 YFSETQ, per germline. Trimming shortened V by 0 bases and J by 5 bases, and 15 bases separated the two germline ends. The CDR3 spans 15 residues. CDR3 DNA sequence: TGCGCCAGCAGCTTGGTCGGGCCGCGAACCAACGAGCAGTACTTC. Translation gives CASSLVGPRTNEQYF.

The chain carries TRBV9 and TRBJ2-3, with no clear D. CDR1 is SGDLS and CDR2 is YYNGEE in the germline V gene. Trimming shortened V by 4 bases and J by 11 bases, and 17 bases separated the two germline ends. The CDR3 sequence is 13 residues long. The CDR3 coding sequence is TGTGCCAGCAGCCCCGATCTAGGGTTGGTGCAGTATTTT. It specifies CASSPDLGLVQYF.

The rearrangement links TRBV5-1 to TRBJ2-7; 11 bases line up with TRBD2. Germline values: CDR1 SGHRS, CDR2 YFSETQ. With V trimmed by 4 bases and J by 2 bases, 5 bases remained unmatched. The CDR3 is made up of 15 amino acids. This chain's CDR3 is CASSPPGLAAYEQYF. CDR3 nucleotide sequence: TGCGCCAGCAGCCCCCCGGGACTAGCGGCCTACGAGCAGTACTTC.

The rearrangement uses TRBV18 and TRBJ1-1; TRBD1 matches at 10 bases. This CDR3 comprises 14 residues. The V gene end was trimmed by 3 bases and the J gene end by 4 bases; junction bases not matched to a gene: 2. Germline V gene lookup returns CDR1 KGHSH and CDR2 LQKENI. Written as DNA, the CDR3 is TGTGCCAGCTCACCTCGGACAGGGGGCACTGAAGCTTTCTTT. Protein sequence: CASSPRTGGTEAFF. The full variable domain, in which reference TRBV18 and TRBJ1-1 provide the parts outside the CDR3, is NAGVMQNPRHLVRRRGQEARLRCSPMKGHSHVYWYRQLPEEGLKFMVYLQKENIIDESGMPKERFSAEFPKEGPSILRIQQVVRGDSAAYFCASSPRTGGTEAFFGQGTRLTVV.

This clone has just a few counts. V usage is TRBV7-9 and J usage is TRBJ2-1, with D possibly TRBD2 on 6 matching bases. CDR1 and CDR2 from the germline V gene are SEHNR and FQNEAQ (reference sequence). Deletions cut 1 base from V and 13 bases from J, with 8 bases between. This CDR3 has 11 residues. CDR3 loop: CASSLGRVQFF. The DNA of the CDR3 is TGTGCCAGCAGCTTAGGGAGGGTCCAGTTCTTC.